A single sample is the source of the 30 T cell receptor beta chains below, sequenced in a study of blood T cell repertoires in COVID-19. Some clones are missing from TCRdb's copy, which holds only in-frame ones; the method was immunoSEQ multiplex PCR. The sample has about 240,000 clones, over 75% seen once; the top ten hold around 2%. The sequenced material came from peripheral blood. The receptor source for this set is a young man who had recovered from COVID-19.

This chain connects TRBV11-2 to TRBJ2-7; 7 bases match TRBD1. The CDR3 consists of 14 residues. Germline V gene data show CDR1 as SGHAT and CDR2 as FQNNGV. V lost 5 bases and J lost 3; bases outside the gene matches: 7. CDR3 protein: CASSTRTGHYEQYV. DNA for the CDR3: TGTGCCAGCAGCACACGGACAGGTCACTACGAGCAGTACGTC.

This sequence joins TRBV9 and TRBJ2-2; weak D call: TRBD2 (5 bases). Trimming stripped 3 bases from V and 2 bases from J, with 14 bases between. Germline V gene lookup returns CDR1 SGDLS and CDR2 YYNGEE. The CDR3 totals 16 residues. Here the CDR3 DNA reads TGTGCCAGCAGCGCATTGTCGGGGATCAACACCGGGGAGCTGTTTTTT. It translates to CASSALSGINTGELFF.

This clone is a singleton in its sample. This rearrangement joins TRBV2 to TRBJ2-7; 15 positions match TRBD2. V lost 8 bases, J lost 0 bases, and 8 bases stayed unmatched. The CDR3 has 17 residues. Germline lookup yields CDR1 SNHLY and CDR2 FYNNEI. CDR3 bases: TGTGCCAGCGGCGGACTAGCGGGGGGGCTGAGCTCCTACGAGCAGTACGTC. It translates to CASGGLAGGLSSYEQYV.

V and J are TRBV18 and TRBJ1-2; a weak D match, TRBD1 (5 bases). The germline V gene has CDR1 KGHSH and CDR2 LQKENI. CDR3 length: 14 residues. V was clipped by 3 bases and J by 8 bases, with 16 bases between them. The CDR3: CASSPVLQAEGYTF. CDR3 in DNA: TGTGCCAGCTCACCGGTTCTACAGGCAGAGGGCTACACCTTC. The full variable domain, in which reference TRBV18 and TRBJ1-2 provide the parts outside the CDR3, is NAGVMQNPRHLVRRRGQEARLRCSPMKGHSHVYWYRQLPEEGLKFMVYLQKENIIDESGMPKERFSAEFPKEGPSILRIQQVVRGDSAAYFCASSPVLQAEGYTFGSGTRLTVV.

The chain has TRBV7-3 and TRBJ2-1; D is possibly TRBD2 (6 bases). The CDR3 extends over 18 amino acids. Germline lookup yields CDR1 SGHTA and CDR2 FQGTGA. Trimming cost V 6 bases and J 1 base, with 22 bases left between them. The CDR3 sequence is CASSSTGIRGRSYNEQFF. DNA of the CDR3: TGTGCCAGCAGTTCCACGGGAATCCGGGGGAGGTCCTACAATGAGCAGTTCTTC.

The sample holds one count of this clone. The chain couples TRBV9 to TRBJ1-2; 9 bases match TRBD1. The CDR3 contains 16 residues. V trimming: 0 bases; J trimming: 1 base; junction bases outside the gene matches: 4. CDR1 is SGDLS, CDR2 YYNGEE, per germline. CDR3 sequence (DNA): TGTGCCAGCAGCGTAGATTCGGGACAGGGTAACTATGGCTACACCTTC. It is translated as CASSVDSGQGNYGYTF. Using reference TRBV9 and TRBJ1-2 for the parts outside the CDR3, the full variable domain is DSGVTQTPKHLITATGQRVTLRCSPRSGDLSVYWYQQSLDQGLQFLIQYYNGEERAKGNILERFSAQQFPDLHSELNLSSLELGDSALYFCASSVDSGQGNYGYTFGSGTRLTVV.

The V call is TRBV5-4, the J call TRBJ1-6; tentative D call: TRBD1 (6 bases). The germline gives CDR1 SGHNT, CDR2 YYREEE (reference sequence). The V gene lost 1 base and the J gene lost 10 bases, with 12 bases spanning the gap. CDR3 length: 14 amino acids. The CDR3 sequence is CASSLTGIGSPLHF. CDR3 DNA: TGTGCCAGCAGCTTGACAGGGATAGGATCACCCCTCCACTTT.

The J gene is TRBJ1-1, the V gene TRBV2; 11 bases fit TRBD1. Trimming cost V 6 bases and J 3 bases; bases outside gene matches: 3. The CDR3 runs 14 residues. Per germline, CDR1 SNHLY and CDR2 FYNNEI. DNA for the CDR3: TGTGCCAGCAGAGGGACAGGGGGGCACACTGAAGCTTTCTTT. It is translated as CASRGTGGHTEAFF.

This chain uses TRBV2 with TRBJ2-1; D may be TRBD1 (6 bases). This CDR3 region has 12 residues. Trimming shortened V by 8 bases and J by 10 bases, and 15 bases separated the two germline ends. Per the germline V gene, CDR1 is SNHLY and CDR2 is FYNNEI. The DNA for the CDR3 is TGTGCCAGCGGTACAGGGTTTTTGGAGCAGTTCTTC. It is translated as CASGTGFLEQFF.

This chain joins TRBV3-1 (or the pseudogene TRBV3-2) and TRBJ2-6; D gene uncertain. CDR3 size: 14 residues. Germline CDR1 LGHDT, CDR2 YNNKEL (reference sequence). V was pared by 11 bases and J by 2 bases, with 13 bases between. The CDR3 is CASSTRTGANVLTF. The CDR3 coding sequence is TGTGCCTCCTCGACCAGGACTGGGGCCAACGTCCTGACTTTC.

The V gene is TRBV7-6, the J gene TRBJ2-2; 7 nucleotides align to TRBD2. Germline trimming cut 3 bases from V and 3 bases from J; bases unmatched to any gene: 4. Germline values: CDR1 SGHVS, CDR2 FNYEAQ. The CDR3 has 15 amino acids. The CDR3 DNA reads as TGTGCCAGCAGCTTTAGCGGGCATGACACCGGGGAGCTGTTTTTT. Protein: CASSFSGHDTGELFF.

This clone was observed a handful of times. The chain combines TRBV7-3 with TRBJ1-5; D uncertain. Trimming left V 3 bases short and J 3 bases short, with 6 bases between. The CDR3 extends over 13 amino acids. Germline V gene lookup returns CDR1 SGHTA and CDR2 FQGTGA. CDR3 DNA sequence: TGTGCCAGCAGCTTTGGGCACAATCAGCCCCAGCATTTT. Translating gives CASSFGHNQPQHF.

This clone came up a few times. CDR3 in DNA: TGTGCCAGCAGCTTGGGGACTCCTAACTATGGCTACACCTTC. As protein: CASSLGTPNYGYTF. J is TRBJ1-2 and V is TRBV5-6, with D hard to call. Germline CDR1 reads SGHDT; CDR2 reads YYEEEE. The CDR3 covers 14 residues. V lost 0 bases and J 0 bases, leaving 6 bases between the germline ends. The variable domain in full, with the rest retrieved from reference TRBV5-6 and TRBJ1-2, is DAGVTQSPTHLIKTRGQQVTLRCSPKSGHDTVSWYQQALGQGPQFIFQYYEEEERQRGNFPDRFSGHQFPNYSSELNVNALLLGDSALYLCASSLGTPNYGYTFGSGTRLTVV.

The chain recombines TRBV28 with TRBJ2-5, with 12 bases identical to TRBD2. Germline CDR1 and CDR2: MDHEN and SYDVKM. V lost 7 bases to trimming and J lost 4 bases; unmatched junction nucleotides: 10. This CDR3 region has 16 residues. The CDR3 spells CASTPGLAGWGETQYF. CDR3 DNA sequence: TGTGCCAGCACTCCCGGACTAGCGGGATGGGGAGAGACCCAGTACTTC.

V is TRBV19 and J is TRBJ2-5, with 7 bases lining up with TRBD1. The CDR3 is 15 amino acids. Germline V gene sequence: CDR1 LNHDA, CDR2 SQIVND (reference sequence). V trimming: 7 bases; J trimming: 3 bases; junction bases outside the gene matches: 11. CDR3 loop: CASNRGRRIEETQYF. CDR3 nucleotides: TGTGCCAGTAATAGGGGGCGACGGATCGAAGAGACCCAGTACTTC.

This clone has just one count. CDR3 coding DNA: TGTGCCAGCAGTACAGGGGACCAGCCCCAGCATTTT. Encoded protein: CASSTGDQPQHF. This chain connects TRBV12-3 or TRBV12-4 to TRBJ1-5; the match to TRBD1 covers 7 bases. V was clipped by 5 bases and J by 7 bases; unmatched bases: 2. This CDR3 contains 12 residues.

This rearrangement joins TRBV4-2 to TRBJ1-3; 7 bases match TRBD1. The germline V gene encodes CDR1 LGHNA and CDR2 YNFKEQ. Trimming removed 6 bases from V and 4 bases from J; junction bases left unmatched: 9. The CDR3 runs to 15 residues. CDR3 bases: TGTGCCAGCAGACAGACAGGGAATAAGGGAAACACCATATATTTT. Protein sequence: CASRQTGNKGNTIYF.

The V gene is TRBV28, the J gene TRBJ2-2; 7 bases fit TRBD2. CDR1 and CDR2 from the germline V gene are MDHEN and SYDVKM. V lost 2 bases and J lost 4; bases outside the gene matches: 4. The CDR3 spans 15 residues. The CDR3 coding sequence is TGTGCCAGCAGTTTAGCGACGGGGGGCACCGGGGAGCTGTTTTTT. Protein product: CASSLATGGTGELFF.

This clone was recorded once. The chain carries TRBV5-1 and TRBJ1-1; D remains ambiguous. Germline values: CDR1 SGHRS, CDR2 YFSETQ. The CDR3 extends over 14 amino acids. V was trimmed by 0 bases and J by 1 base, leaving 7 bases between them. The CDR3 nucleotides are TGCGCCAGCAGCTTGGCCGTTTCGAACACTGAAGCTTTCTTT. It translates to CASSLAVSNTEAFF.

In this sample, this clone turned up many times. Here the CDR3 DNA reads TGTGCCAGTGAAAGCGGGGGGCGTGGGAATGAGCAGTTCTTC. Amino acid sequence: CASESGGRGNEQFF. This chain connects TRBV5-4 to TRBJ2-1; 9 positions match TRBD2. This CDR3 region has 14 residues. The germline V gene has CDR1 SGHNT and CDR2 YYREEE (reference sequence). The V gene end was trimmed by 8 bases and the J gene end by 7 bases; junction bases not matched to a gene: 10.

By share of the sample, this clone is medium-sized. The chain couples TRBV9 to TRBJ2-5; TRBD1 matches 10 bases. The CDR3 covers 14 residues. Germline-derived CDR1 and CDR2 are SGDLS and YYNGEE. V lost 4 bases, J lost 5 bases, and 5 bases stayed unmatched. In nucleotides, the CDR3 is TGTGCCAGCAGCACCGAGGGACAGGGGGAGACCCAGTACTTC. Translation: CASSTEGQGETQYF.

V gene TRBV11-2 combines with J gene TRBJ1-2; 7 nucleotides agree with TRBD1. The CDR3 length is 14 residues. Germline V gives CDR1 SGHAT, CDR2 FQNNGV. With 5 bases clipped from V and 7 bases from J, the junction kept 10 bases outside the gene matches. This chain's CDR3 is CASSRERGRGGYTF. The DNA of the CDR3 is TGTGCCAGCAGCCGAGAAAGGGGGCGGGGTGGCTACACCTTC.

This clone came up a few times. This chain joins TRBV19 and TRBJ2-5; 11 positions match TRBD2. The CDR3 spans 16 residues. Germline V gives CDR1 LNHDA, CDR2 SQIVND (reference sequence). The junction had 7 bases not matched to a gene; V was cut back by 3 bases and J by 4 bases. CDR3 DNA sequence: TGTGCCAGTAGTATCCCAGCCGGGACTAGCGGAGAGACCCAGTACTTC. Its translation: CASSIPAGTSGETQYF.

The chain uses TRBV4-1 and TRBJ2-2, with 7 bases identical to TRBD2. Germline CDR1 reads MGHRA; CDR2 reads YSYEKL. Unmatched junction bases numbered 3, after V lost 2 bases and J lost 6 bases. This CDR3 spans 14 amino acids. CDR3: CASSQSRGAGELFF. The CDR3 DNA sequence: TGCGCCAGCAGCCAAAGCCGGGGGGCCGGGGAGCTGTTTTTT.

The chain links TRBV7-2 to TRBJ2-5; 8 nucleotides align to TRBD1. The J segment lost 4 bases and the V segment lost 2 bases, leaving 3 bases of the junction unmatched. Germline V gene sequence: CDR1 SGHTA, CDR2 FQGNSA. The CDR3 runs 14 residues. The CDR3 region has the DNA TGTGCCAGCAGCTTACAGGGGGCACGAGAGACCCAGTACTTC. It specifies CASSLQGARETQYF.

The genes are TRBV7-8 and TRBJ2-4; 7 positions agree with TRBD2. With V trimmed by 1 base and J by 8 bases, 2 bases remained unmatched. Germline V gives CDR1 SGHVS, CDR2 FQNEAQ. There are 13 residues in the CDR3. For the CDR3, the DNA is TGTGCCAGCAGCTTAGGGAGCGGGGACATTCAGTACTTC. Its translation is CASSLGSGDIQYF.

J is TRBJ2-1 and V is TRBV18, with 11 bases matching TRBD2. Germline assignment: CDR1 KGHSH and CDR2 LQKENI. The CDR3 contains 16 residues. Trimming at V came to 4 bases and at J to 7 bases, leaving 9 bases not matched to a gene. The CDR3 is CASSLLQIAGGNEQFF. CDR3 sequence (DNA): TGTGCCAGCTCACTCCTTCAAATAGCGGGGGGGAATGAGCAGTTCTTC. Full variable domain (rest looked up from reference TRBV18 and TRBJ2-1): NAGVMQNPRHLVRRRGQEARLRCSPMKGHSHVYWYRQLPEEGLKFMVYLQKENIIDESGMPKERFSAEFPKEGPSILRIQQVVRGDSAAYFCASSLLQIAGGNEQFFGPGTRLTVL.

J is TRBJ2-7 and V is TRBV5-1, with TRBD1 matching 7 bases. The CDR3 contains 14 residues. V trimming: 4 bases; J trimming: 3 bases; junction bases outside the gene matches: 7. The germline gives CDR1 SGHRS, CDR2 YFSETQ. The DNA of the CDR3 is TGCGCCAGCAGCACTGGACAGGAGGTCTACGAGCAGTACTTC. It translates to CASSTGQEVYEQYF.

The V gene is TRBV6-5, the J gene TRBJ1-2; D is possibly TRBD1 (5 bases). Germline V CDR1 and CDR2: MNHEY, SVGAGI. Deletions cut 6 bases from V and 2 bases from J, with 10 bases between. CDR3 length equals 13 residues. The CDR3 region is CASSPRTNYGYTF. The CDR3 nucleotides read TGTGCCAGCAGCCCGAGGACAAACTATGGCTACACCTTC.

The chain links TRBV11-2 to TRBJ1-2; 9 bases agree with TRBD1. This CDR3 comprises 16 residues. With V trimmed by 6 bases and J by 2 bases, 10 bases remained unmatched. CDR1 and CDR2 (germline): SGHAT, FQNNGV. CDR3 loop: CASRSTRDRVNYGYTF. CDR3 DNA: TGTGCCAGCAGGTCCACCCGGGACAGGGTCAACTATGGCTACACCTTC.